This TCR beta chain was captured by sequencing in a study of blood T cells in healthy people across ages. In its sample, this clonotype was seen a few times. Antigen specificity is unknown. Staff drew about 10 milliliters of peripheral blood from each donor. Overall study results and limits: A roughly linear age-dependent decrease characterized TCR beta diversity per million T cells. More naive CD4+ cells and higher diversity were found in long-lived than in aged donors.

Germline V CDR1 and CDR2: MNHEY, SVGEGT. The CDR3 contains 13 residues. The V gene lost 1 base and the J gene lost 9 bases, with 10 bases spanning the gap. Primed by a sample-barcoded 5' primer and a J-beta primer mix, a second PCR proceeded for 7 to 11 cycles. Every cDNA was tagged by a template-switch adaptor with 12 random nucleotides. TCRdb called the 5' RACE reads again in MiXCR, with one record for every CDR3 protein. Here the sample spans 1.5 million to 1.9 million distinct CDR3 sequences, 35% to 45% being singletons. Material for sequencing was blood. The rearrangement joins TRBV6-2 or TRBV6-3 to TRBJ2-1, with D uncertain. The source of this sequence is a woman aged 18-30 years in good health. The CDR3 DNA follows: TGTGCCAGCAGTTACTTTAGCTTGGTTGAGCAGTTCTTC. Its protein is CASSYFSLVEQFF.